This T cell receptor beta chain comes out of a study of tumor and adjacent non-tumor tissue in lung cancer. About the study: Aged roughly 30 to 76 years, patients included roughly ten men and 4 or 5 women with stage I to III disease. The study, taken as a whole, reports: Tumor repertoires had a smaller top 100 clone share than normal lung.

Worth noting for this clonotype: The target antigen is unknown.

Three rounds of nested PCR, following a modified ARM-PCR protocol, produced the TCRbeta library. MiXCR, applied by TCRdb to the multiplex PCR reads, yields one record per CDR3 protein. Of some 120,000 distinct CDR3 sequences in the sample, 60% to 70% were seen once. Germline CDR1 is SGHTA and CDR2 is FQGNSA. V lost 3 bases to trimming and J lost 2 bases, with 8 bases between them. The CDR3 is 13 amino acids. No cell sorting was done before RNA was extracted from the tissue. Newly diagnosed lung cancer patients had thoracic surgery in China, August–November 2014, without prior chemotherapy. This TCR came from a young man with non-small cell lung cancer. This chain joins TRBV7-2 and TRBJ2-7; possible D gene TRBD1, 5 bases. Sequenced: lung tumor tissue. CDR3 in amino acids: CASSFRQPYEQYF. The DNA for the CDR3 is TGTGCCAGCAGCTTCCGACAGCCCTACGAGCAGTACTTC.